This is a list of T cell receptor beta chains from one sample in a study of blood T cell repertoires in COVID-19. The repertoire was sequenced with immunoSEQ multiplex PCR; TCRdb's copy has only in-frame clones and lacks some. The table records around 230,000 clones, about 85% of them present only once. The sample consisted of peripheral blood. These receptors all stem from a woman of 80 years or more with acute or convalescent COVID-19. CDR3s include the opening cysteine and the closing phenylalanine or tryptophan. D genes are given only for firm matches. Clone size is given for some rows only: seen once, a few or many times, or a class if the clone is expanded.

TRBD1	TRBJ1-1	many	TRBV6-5	CASSYRTGGYTEAFF	TGTGCCAGCAGTTACCGGACAGGGGGATACACTGAAGCTTTCTTT
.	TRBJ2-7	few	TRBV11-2	CASSNHLAQPRSYEQYF	TGTGCCAGCAGCAATCACCTTGCCCAACCCAGATCCTACGAGCAGTACTTC
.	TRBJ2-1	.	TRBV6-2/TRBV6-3	CASSPDGTYNEQFF	TGTGCCAGCAGTCCCGACGGGACCTACAATGAGCAGTTCTTC
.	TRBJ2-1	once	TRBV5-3	CARSLVYHIVNEQFF	TGTGCCAGAAGCTTGGTATATCATATAGTCAATGAGCAGTTCTTC
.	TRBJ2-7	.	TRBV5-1	CASSLASGESYEQYF	TGCGCCAGCAGCTTGGCGTCGGGTGAATCCTACGAGCAGTACTTC
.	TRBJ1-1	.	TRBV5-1	CASSLVGVVDTEAFF	TGCGCCAGCAGCTTGGTAGGGGTGGTGGACACTGAAGCTTTCTTT
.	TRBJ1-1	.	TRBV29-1	CSGGYGNTEAFF	TGCAGCGGGGGGTACGGGAACACTGAAGCTTTCTTT
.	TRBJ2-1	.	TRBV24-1	CATSDSRTLFSYNEQFF	TGTGCCACCAGTGATTCCCGGACACTATTCTCCTACAATGAGCAGTTCTTC
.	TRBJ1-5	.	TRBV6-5	CASIMEGSSNQPQHF	TGTGCCAGCATCATGGAGGGATCGAGCAATCAGCCCCAGCATTTT
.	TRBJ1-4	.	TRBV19	CASSMRSSNEKLFF	TGTGCCAGTAGTATGCGGAGCTCTAATGAAAAACTGTTTTTT
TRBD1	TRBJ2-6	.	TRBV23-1	CASSQPEDRSGANVLTF	TGCGCCAGCAGTCAACCGGAGGACAGGTCTGGGGCCAACGTCCTGACTTTC
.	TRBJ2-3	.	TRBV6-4	CASSEQGPADTQYF	TGTGCCAGCAGTGAGCAGGGCCCCGCAGATACGCAGTATTTT
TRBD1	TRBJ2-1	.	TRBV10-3	CAISGGQGNEQFF	TGTGCCATCAGTGGGGGACAGGGAAATGAGCAGTTCTTC
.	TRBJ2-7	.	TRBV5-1	CASSQGWGRTYEQYF	TGCGCCAGCAGCCAAGGATGGGGGAGGACCTACGAGCAGTACTTC
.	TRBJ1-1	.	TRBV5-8	CASSLMRASGAFF	TGTGCCAGCAGCTTGATGAGGGCGTCGGGGGCTTTCTTT
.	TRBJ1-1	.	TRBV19	CASSDVKTRGVNTEAFF	TGTGCCAGTAGCGACGTAAAAACCAGGGGCGTGAACACTGAAGCTTTCTTT
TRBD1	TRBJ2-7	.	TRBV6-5	CASSTTGTGVYEQYF	TGTGCCAGCAGTACGACCGGGACAGGGGTCTACGAGCAGTACTTC
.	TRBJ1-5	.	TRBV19	CASTPPGQGRWVLRQPQHF	TGTGCCAGTACCCCACCAGGGCAGGGCCGATGGGTTTTAAGGCAGCCCCAGCATTTT
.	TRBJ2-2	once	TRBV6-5	CAIRSGGVGTGELFF	TGTGCCATCCGGTCGGGGGGCGTTGGCACCGGGGAGCTGTTTTTT
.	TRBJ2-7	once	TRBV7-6	CASSLGLIGYEQYF	TGTGCCAGCAGCTTAGGACTGATCGGTTACGAGCAGTACTTC
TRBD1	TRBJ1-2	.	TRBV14	CASSQLTGNYGYTF	TGTGCCAGCAGCCAACTGACAGGGAACTATGGCTACACCTTC
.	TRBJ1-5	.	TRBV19	CASNSVNQPQHF	TGTGCCAGTAATTCTGTCAATCAGCCCCAGCATTTT
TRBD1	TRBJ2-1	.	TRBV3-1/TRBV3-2	CASSSDRGNEQFF	TGTGCCAGCAGCTCAGACAGGGGGAATGAGCAGTTCTTC
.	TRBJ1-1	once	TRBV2	CASSEAFGRDTEAFF	TGTGCCAGCAGTGAAGCGTTCGGCAGGGACACTGAAGCTTTCTTT
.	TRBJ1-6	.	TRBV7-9	CASSLQTNPLSPLHF	TGTGCCAGCAGCTTGCAAACTAACCCCCTTTCACCCCTCCACTTT
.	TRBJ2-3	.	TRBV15	CATSGGSTDTQYF	TGTGCCACCAGCGGGGGGAGCACAGATACGCAGTATTTT
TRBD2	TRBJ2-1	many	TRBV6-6	CASSQGLAGGSSYNEQFF	TGTGCCAGCAGTCAGGGACTAGCGGGAGGTAGCTCCTACAATGAGCAGTTCTTC
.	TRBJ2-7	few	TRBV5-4	CASSLEAAGTYEQYF	TGTGCCAGCAGCTTGGAAGCGGCGGGGACCTACGAGCAGTACTTC
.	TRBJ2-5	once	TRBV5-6	CASSLYNGQETQYF	TGTGCCAGCAGCTTATATAACGGCCAAGAGACCCAGTACTTC
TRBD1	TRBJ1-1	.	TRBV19	CASSAGTGSEAFF	TGTGCCAGTAGTGCCGGGACAGGATCTGAAGCTTTCTTT
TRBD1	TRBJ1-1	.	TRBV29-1	CSAWGGRQGYTEAFF	TGCAGCGCCTGGGGTGGGCGACAGGGATACACTGAAGCTTTCTTT
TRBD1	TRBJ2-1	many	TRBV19	CASKRGQVNNEQFF	TGTGCCAGTAAACGGGGACAGGTCAACAATGAGCAGTTCTTC
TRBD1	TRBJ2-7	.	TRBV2	CASSTDRGRDEQYF	TGTGCCAGCAGTACGGACAGGGGGCGGGACGAGCAGTACTTC
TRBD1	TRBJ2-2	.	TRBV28	CASGTGPNTGELFF	TGTGCCAGCGGGACAGGGCCGAACACCGGGGAGCTGTTTTTT
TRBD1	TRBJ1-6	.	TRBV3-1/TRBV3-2	CASSQEDRGRNSPLHF	TGTGCCAGCAGCCAAGAGGACAGGGGTCGTAATTCACCCCTCCACTTT
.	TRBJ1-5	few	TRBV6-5	CASSPTLDRRQPQHF	TGTGCCAGCAGCCCCACCCTCGACAGACGACAGCCCCAGCATTTT
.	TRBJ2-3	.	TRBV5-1	CASSFNGQSTDTQYF	TGCGCCAGCAGCTTTAATGGACAGTCCACAGATACGCAGTATTTT
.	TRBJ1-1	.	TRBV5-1	CASSLAISTEAFF	TGCGCCAGCAGCTTGGCCATTAGCACTGAAGCTTTCTTT
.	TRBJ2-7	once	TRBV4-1	CASSQVASLGYEQYF	TGCGCCAGCAGCCAAGTAGCCTCCTTGGGCTACGAGCAGTACTTC
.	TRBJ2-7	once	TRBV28	CASSFAYEQYF	TGTGCCAGCAGTTTCGCCTACGAGCAGTACTTC
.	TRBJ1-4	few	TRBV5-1	CASSYGKPNEKLFF	TGCGCCAGCAGCTACGGGAAACCGAATGAAAAACTGTTTTTT
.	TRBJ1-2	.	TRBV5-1	CASSSEGYGYTF	TGCGCCAGCAGCTCTGAGGGCTATGGCTACACCTTC
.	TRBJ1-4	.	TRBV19	CASLPLGGEKLFF	TGTGCCAGTCTCCCTCTCGGCGGGGAAAAACTGTTTTTT
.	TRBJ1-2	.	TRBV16	CASSHTAGARSYGYTF	TGTGCCAGCAGCCACACGGCGGGGGCGAGGAGCTATGGCTACACCTTC
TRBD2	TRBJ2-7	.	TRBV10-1	CASSAFPREGSYEQYF	TGCGCCAGCAGTGCATTCCCACGGGAGGGGTCCTACGAGCAGTACTTC
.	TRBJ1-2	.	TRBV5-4	CASSLEGNYGYTF	TGTGCCAGCAGCTTAGAGGGTAACTATGGCTACACCTTC
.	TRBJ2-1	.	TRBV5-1	CASSLALASNEQFF	TGCGCCAGCAGCTTGGCGCTAGCGAGTAATGAGCAGTTCTTC
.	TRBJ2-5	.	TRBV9	CASSVGPSRETQYF	TGTGCCAGCAGCGTAGGCCCCTCTAGAGAGACCCAGTACTTC